This T cell receptor beta chain was sequenced in a study of Ad26.COV2.S vaccination and SARS-CoV-2 variants. Overall study context: As a participant in COV1001, the donor was in the Ad26.COV2.S trial arm. Intramuscular Ad26.COV2.S doses were given once or twice, 56 days apart. Study findings and constraints: Possibly, TCR breadth and depth analyses underestimated total T cell responses. Placebo recipients showed lower spike-specific TCR breadth than vaccinees.

CDR3 size: 17 residues. V gave up 3 bases and J gave up 5 bases; unmatched junction bases: 16. From germline, CDR1 is SGHRS and CDR2 YFSETQ. Described treatment: some 20 received Ad26.COV2.S at low or high dose, single or two shots; about 5 received placebo; per-sample allocation not given. Vaccine and placebo recipients were sampled on day 63 after the first injection. The repertoire was sequenced with immunoSEQ multiplex PCR; TCRdb's copy has only in-frame clones and lacks some. The sample yields some 340,000 clones, 85% seen once. This clone was recorded only once. What it binds is unknown. The clonotype comes from a person aged 18-65 years who received the Ad26.COV2.S COVID-19 vaccine or a placebo. The chain is built from TRBV5-1 and TRBJ1-2; 7 nucleotides line up with TRBD1. This sample comprised peripheral blood, obtained in a trial of Ad26.COV2.S vaccine versus placebo. The CDR3: CASSWEGAQGISYGYTF. Written as DNA, the CDR3 is TGCGCCAGCAGCTGGGAGGGGGCGCAAGGAATTTCGTATGGCTACACCTTC.